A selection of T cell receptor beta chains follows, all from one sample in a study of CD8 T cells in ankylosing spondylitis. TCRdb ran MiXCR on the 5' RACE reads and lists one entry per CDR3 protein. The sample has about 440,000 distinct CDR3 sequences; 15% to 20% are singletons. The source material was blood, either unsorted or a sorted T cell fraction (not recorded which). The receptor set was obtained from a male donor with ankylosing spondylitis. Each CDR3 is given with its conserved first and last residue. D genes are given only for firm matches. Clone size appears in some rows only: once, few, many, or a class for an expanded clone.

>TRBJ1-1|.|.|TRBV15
CATSRDRGMNTEAFF
TGTGCCACCAGCAGAGACAGAGGAATGAACACTGAAGCTTTCTTT
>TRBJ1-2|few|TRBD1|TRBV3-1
CASSPLQGAQGYTF
TGTGCCAGCAGCCCCTTGCAGGGGGCGCAGGGCTACACCTTC
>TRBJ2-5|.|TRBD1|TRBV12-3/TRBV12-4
CASSLGDSAGETQYF
TGTGCCAGCAGTTTAGGGGACAGCGCCGGGGAGACCCAGTACTTC
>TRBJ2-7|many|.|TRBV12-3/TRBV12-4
CASSLSRVYEQYF
TGTGCCAGCAGCCTATCTAGGGTTTACGAGCAGTACTTC
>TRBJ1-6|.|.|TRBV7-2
CASSPDGYYNSPLHF
TGTGCCAGCAGCCCCGACGGATACTATAATTCACCCCTCCACTTT
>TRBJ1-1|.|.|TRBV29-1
CSVEPQGINTAAFF
TGCAGCGTTGAACCCCAGGGAATTAACACTGCAGCTTTCTTT
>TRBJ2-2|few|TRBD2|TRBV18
CASSRLAGGPLTGELFF
TGTGCCAGCTCACGGCTAGCGGGAGGCCCTTTGACCGGGGAGCTGTTTTTT
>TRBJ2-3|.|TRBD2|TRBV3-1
CASSHRLAGTDTQYF
TGTGCCAGCAGCCACCGACTAGCGGGCACAGATACGCAGTATTTT
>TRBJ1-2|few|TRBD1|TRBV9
CASSVAATGGILNYGYTF
TGTGCCAGCAGCGTAGCTGCGACAGGGGGTATATTGAACTATGGCTACACCTTC
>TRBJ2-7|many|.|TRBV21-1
CASGQARYRRRPPSYEQYF
TGTGCCAGCGGACAGGCAAGGTATCGCAGAAGGCCCCCCTCCTACGAGCAGTACTTC
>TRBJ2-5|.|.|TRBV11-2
CASSSQGGIETQYF
TGTGCCAGCAGCTCACAGGGGGGGATAGAGACCCAGTACTTC
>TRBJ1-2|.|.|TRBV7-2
CASSLYRNYGYTF
TGTGCCAGCAGCTTATACAGGAACTATGGCTACACCTTC
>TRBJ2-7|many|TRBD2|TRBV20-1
CSGSGNGDEQYF
TGCAGTGGTAGCGGGAACGGGGACGAGCAGTACTTC
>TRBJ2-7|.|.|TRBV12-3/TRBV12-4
CTSSFGLPYEQYF
TGTACCAGCAGTTTCGGGCTTCCCTACGAGCAGTACTTC
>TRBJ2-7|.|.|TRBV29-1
CSVVAPSYEQYF
TGCAGCGTTGTGGCACCTTCCTACGAGCAGTACTTC
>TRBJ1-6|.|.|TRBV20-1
CSALRQGLNSPLHF
TGCAGTGCCCTCCGGCAGGGATTGAATTCACCCCTCCACTTT
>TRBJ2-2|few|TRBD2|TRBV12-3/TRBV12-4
CASSLGLAGVGWTGELFF
TGTGCCAGCAGTCTGGGACTAGCGGGAGTCGGGTGGACCGGGGAGCTGTTTTTT
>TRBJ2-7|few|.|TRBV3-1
CASSHPGFYVEQYF
TGTGCCAGCAGCCATCCGGGTTTCTACGTAGAGCAGTACTTC
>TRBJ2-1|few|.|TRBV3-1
CASSQDLRVSEQFF
TGTGCCAGCAGCCAAGATCTCAGGGTTTCTGAGCAGTTCTTC
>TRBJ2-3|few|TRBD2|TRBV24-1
CATSDTSGSGDTQYF
TGTGCCACCAGTGATACTAGCGGGAGTGGAGATACGCAGTATTTT
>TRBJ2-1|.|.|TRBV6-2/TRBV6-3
CASSYRPDYNEQFF
TGTGCCAGCAGTTATCGGCCCGACTACAATGAGCAGTTCTTC
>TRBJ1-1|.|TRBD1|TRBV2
CASRAQGVGAEAFF
TGTGCCAGCAGGGCCCAGGGGGTAGGAGCTGAAGCTTTCTTT
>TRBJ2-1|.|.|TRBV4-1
CASKYDSNNEQFF
TGCGCCAGCAAATATGATTCGAACAATGAGCAGTTCTTC
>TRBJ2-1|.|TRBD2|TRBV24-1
CATSDPSPLAGGPNNEQFF
TGTGCCACCAGTGATCCGAGCCCCTTAGCGGGAGGGCCGAACAATGAGCAGTTCTTC
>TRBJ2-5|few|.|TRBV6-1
CASSADTPGETQYF
TGTGCCAGCAGTGCTGACACCCCAGGGGAGACCCAGTACTTC
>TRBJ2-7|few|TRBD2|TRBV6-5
CASSYPGGSYEQYF
TGTGCCAGCAGTTACCCGGGAGGGTCCTACGAGCAGTACTTC